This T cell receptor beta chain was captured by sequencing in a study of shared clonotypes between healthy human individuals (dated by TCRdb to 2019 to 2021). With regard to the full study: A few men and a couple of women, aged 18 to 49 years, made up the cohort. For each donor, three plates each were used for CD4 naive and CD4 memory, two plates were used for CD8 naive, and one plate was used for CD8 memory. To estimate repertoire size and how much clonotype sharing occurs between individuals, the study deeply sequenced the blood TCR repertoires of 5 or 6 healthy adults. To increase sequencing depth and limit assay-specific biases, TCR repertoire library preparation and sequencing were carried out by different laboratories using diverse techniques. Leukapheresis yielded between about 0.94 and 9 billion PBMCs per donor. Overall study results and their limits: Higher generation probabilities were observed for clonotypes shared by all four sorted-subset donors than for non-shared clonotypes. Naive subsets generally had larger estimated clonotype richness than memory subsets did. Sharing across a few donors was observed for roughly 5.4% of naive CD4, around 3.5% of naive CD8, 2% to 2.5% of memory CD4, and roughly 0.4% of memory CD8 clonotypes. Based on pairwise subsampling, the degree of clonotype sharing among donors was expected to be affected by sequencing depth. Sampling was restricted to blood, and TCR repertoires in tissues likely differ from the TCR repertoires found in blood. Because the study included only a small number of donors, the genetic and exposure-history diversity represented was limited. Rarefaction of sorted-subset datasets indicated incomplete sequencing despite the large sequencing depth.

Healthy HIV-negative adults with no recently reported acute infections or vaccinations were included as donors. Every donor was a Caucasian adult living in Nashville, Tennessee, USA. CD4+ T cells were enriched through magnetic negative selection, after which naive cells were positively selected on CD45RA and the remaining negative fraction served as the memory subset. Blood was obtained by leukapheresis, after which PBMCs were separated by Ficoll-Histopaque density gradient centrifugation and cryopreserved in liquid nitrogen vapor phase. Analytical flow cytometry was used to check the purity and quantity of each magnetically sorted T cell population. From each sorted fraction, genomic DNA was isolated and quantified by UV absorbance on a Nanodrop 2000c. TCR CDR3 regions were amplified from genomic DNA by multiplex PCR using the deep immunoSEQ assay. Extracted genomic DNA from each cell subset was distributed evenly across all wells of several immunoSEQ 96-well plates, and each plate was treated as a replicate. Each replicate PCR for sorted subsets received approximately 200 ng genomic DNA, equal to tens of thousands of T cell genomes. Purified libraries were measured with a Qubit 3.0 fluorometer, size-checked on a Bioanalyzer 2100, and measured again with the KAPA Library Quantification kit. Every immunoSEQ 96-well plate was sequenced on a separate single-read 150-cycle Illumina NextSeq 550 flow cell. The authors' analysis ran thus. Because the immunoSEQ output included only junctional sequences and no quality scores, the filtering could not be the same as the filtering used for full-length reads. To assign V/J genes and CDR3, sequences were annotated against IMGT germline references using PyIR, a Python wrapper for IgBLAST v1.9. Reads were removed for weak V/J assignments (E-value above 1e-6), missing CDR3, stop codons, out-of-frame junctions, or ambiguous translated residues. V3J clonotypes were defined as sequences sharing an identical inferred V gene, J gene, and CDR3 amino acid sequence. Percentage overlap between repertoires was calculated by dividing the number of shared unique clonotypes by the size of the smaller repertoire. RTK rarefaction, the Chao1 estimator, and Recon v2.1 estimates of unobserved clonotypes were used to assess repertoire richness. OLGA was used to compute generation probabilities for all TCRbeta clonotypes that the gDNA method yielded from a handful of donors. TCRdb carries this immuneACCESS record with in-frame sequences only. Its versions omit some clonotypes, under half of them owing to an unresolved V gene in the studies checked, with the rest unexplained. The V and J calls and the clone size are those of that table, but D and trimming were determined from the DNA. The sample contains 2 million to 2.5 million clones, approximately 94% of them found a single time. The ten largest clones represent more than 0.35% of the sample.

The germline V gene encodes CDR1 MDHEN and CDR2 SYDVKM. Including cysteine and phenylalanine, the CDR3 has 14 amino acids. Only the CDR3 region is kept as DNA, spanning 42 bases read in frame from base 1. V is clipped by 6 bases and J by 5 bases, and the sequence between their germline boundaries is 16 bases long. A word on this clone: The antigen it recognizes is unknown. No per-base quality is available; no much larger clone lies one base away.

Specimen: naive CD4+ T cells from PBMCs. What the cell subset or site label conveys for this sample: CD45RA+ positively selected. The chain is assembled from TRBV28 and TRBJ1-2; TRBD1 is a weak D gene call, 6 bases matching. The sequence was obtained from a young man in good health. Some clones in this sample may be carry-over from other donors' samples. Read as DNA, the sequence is TGTGCCAGCAGGGCTACGGGGGCGGGGTATGGCTACACCTTC. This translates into CASRATGAGYGYTF.